This TCR beta chain is drawn from a study of human T cells and chemical hapten exposure. Time point given: patch test 1, 2 weeks after DPC sensitization. Noted treatment: therapeutic diphenylcyclopropenone sensitization with weekly scalp DPC. V was pared by 6 bases and J by 5 bases, with 17 bases between. The V gene's germline CDR1 is MDHEN and CDR2 SYDVKM. This CDR3 is built from 15 residues. MiXCR, applied by TCRdb to the RACE reads, yields one record per CDR3 protein. The table records approximately 400,000 distinct CDR3 sequences, 4.8% of them present only once. The sample here was whole blood, taken in connection with sensitization to the hapten diphenylcyclopropenone (DPC). This chain uses TRBV28 with TRBJ2-1, with D maybe TRBD1 (5 bases). This sequence originates from a woman aged 50 to 65 with alopecia areata. Some clones in this sample may be carry-over from other donors' samples. The CDR3 protein is CASSILTELDNEQFF. CDR3 coding DNA: TGTGCCAGCAGCATACTGACAGAACTTGACAATGAGCAGTTCTTC.